This T cell receptor beta chain was observed in a study of control samples from healthy donors and cancer patients. The assay was immunoSEQ multiplex PCR, and TCRdb's table has in-frame clones only and misses some. This table holds tens of thousands of clones, approximately 85% found once. The CDR3 totals 12 residues. V lost 5 bases to trimming and J lost 5 bases, with 10 bases between them. Germline CDR1 MNHEY, CDR2 SVGAGI. The TCR sequence derives from a man between 60 and 75 years old with head and neck cancer. The sequenced material came from PBMCs. J is TRBJ2-7 and V is TRBV6-5, with D maybe TRBD1 (5 bases). The CDR3 spells CASSPGINEQYF. CDR3 coding DNA: TGTGCCAGCAGTCCAGGGATCAACGAGCAGTACTTC.